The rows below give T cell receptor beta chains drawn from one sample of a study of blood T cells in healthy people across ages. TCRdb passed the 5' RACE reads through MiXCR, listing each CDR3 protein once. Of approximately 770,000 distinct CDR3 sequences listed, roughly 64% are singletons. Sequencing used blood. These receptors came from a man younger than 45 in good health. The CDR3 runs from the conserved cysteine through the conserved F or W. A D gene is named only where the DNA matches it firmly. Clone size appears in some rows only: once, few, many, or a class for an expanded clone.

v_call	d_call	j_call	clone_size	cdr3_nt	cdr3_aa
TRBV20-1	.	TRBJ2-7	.	TGCAGTGCCCTGGAAGGGGGTAGGGGCGAGCAGTACTTC	CSALEGGRGEQYF
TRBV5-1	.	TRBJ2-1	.	TGCGCCAGCAGCTTAAGGGGGACCACACTTCGTCCCAATGAGCAGTTCTTC	CASSLRGTTLRPNEQFF
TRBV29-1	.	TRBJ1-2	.	TGCAGCGTTGAAGATTGGGGAGTCACCTTC	CSVEDWGVTF
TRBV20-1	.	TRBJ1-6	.	TGCAGTGCCCGGGGAAGCAATTCACCCCTCCACTTT	CSARGSNSPLHF
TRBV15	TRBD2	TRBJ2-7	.	TGTGCCACCAGCAGAGAGCCGGGACTAGGATTTAGTCGCTACGAGCAGTACTTC	CATSREPGLGFSRYEQYF
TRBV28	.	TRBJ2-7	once	TGTGCCAGCAGTTTCGTCCGGATGAGGTCCTACGAGCAGTACTTC	CASSFVRMRSYEQYF
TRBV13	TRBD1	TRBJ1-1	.	TGTGCCAGCAGCTTAGCCCACTCACAGGGGTTCACTGAAGCTTTCTTT	CASSLAHSQGFTEAFF
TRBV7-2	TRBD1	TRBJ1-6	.	TGTGCCAGCAGCTCGGGACAGGGGAGTAATTCACCCCTCCACTTT	CASSSGQGSNSPLHF
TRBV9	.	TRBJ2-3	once	TGTGCCAGCAGCGTAGCAGGGAAGGGGGTACTGGATACGCAGTATTTT	CASSVAGKGVLDTQYF
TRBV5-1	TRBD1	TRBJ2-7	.	TGCGCCAGCAGCAACAGGGGTTCGGACGAGCAGTACTTC	CASSNRGSDEQYF
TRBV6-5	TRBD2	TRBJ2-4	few	TGTGCCAGCAGTTTGGGGGCCGGGAGGGACATTCAGTACTTC	CASSLGAGRDIQYF
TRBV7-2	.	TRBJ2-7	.	TGTGCCAGCAGGTTAGCGGCCTCCTACGAGCAGTACTTC	CASRLAASYEQYF
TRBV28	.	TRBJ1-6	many	TGTGCCAGCAGTTCCGAACCTTCACCCCTCCACTTT	CASSSEPSPLHF
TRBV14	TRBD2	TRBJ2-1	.	TGTGCCAGCAGCCCCTTAGCGGGTAAGGTCAATGAGCAGTTCTTC	CASSPLAGKVNEQFF
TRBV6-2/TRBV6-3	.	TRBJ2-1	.	TGTGCCAGCAGCCAATTGCGCTACAATGAGCAGTTCTTC	CASSQLRYNEQFF
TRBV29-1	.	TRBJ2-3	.	TGCAGCGCTAGGGGGGAGTTTGGTGGTGCTACGCAGTATTTT	CSARGEFGGATQYF
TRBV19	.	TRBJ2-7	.	TGTGCCAGTAGTCCGTCGGGGGATAAGGGGTCCTACGAGCAGTACTTC	CASSPSGDKGSYEQYF
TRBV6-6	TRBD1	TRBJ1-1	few	TGTGCCAGCAGTTCCATGCCGGGACAGGGGGAGGCTTTCTTT	CASSSMPGQGEAFF
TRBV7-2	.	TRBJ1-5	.	TGTGCCAGCAGCTTAGTATGGGGGCTAAATCAGCCCCAGCATTTT	CASSLVWGLNQPQHF
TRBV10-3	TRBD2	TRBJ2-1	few	TGTGCCATCAGCATTACTAGCGGGGAAATCAATGAGCAGTTCTTC	CAISITSGEINEQFF
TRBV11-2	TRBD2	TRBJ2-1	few	TGTGCCAGCAGCTTAGATCATTTTACAGCGGGGTACTATTACAATGAGCAGTTCTTC	CASSLDHFTAGYYYNEQFF
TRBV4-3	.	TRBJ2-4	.	TGCGCCAGCAGCCAAGAACGACCGTCGGTCGCAATAGCCAAAAACATTCAGTACTTC	CASSQERPSVAIAKNIQYF
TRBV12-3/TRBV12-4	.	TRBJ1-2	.	TGTGCCAGCAGTTTAGCCCCCCGGGGCGGGTACACCTTC	CASSLAPRGGYTF
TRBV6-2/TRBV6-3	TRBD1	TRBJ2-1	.	TGTGCCAGCAGTTCCCGGGACAGAGCCTACAATGAGCAGTTCTTC	CASSSRDRAYNEQFF
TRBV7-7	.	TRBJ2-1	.	TGTGCTAGCAGCTTAACTATTCGCTCCTACAATGAGCAGTTCTTC	CASSLTIRSYNEQFF
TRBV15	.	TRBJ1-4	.	TGTGCCACCAGCAGAGATCTGGGGGCGGCTAATGAAAAACTGTTTTTT	CATSRDLGAANEKLFF
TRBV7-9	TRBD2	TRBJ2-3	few	TGTGCCAGCAGCTTAGTGGGGACTAGCAAATCCACAGATACGCAGTATTTT	CASSLVGTSKSTDTQYF
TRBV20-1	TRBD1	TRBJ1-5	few	TGCAGTGCTAGAGATTTCCAACAGGGGATTGGCAATCAGCCCCAGCATTTT	CSARDFQQGIGNQPQHF
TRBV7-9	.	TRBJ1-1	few	TGTGCCAGCAGCTCAACAGACAAAGCTTTCTTT	CASSSTDKAFF
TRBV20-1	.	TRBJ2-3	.	TGCAGTGCTACCCAATGGTTGGTGGATACGCAGTATTTT	CSATQWLVDTQYF
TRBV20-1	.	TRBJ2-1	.	TGCAGTGCCGGCGACTCCTACAATGAGCAGTTCTTC	CSAGDSYNEQFF
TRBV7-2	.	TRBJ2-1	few	TGTGCCAGCAGCTTAGTCCAGACTGGCTACAATGAGCAGTTCTTC	CASSLVQTGYNEQFF
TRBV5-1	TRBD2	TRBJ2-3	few	TGCGCCAGCAGCTCCGCGACTAGCCTGTTTTCAGATACGCAGTATTTT	CASSSATSLFSDTQYF
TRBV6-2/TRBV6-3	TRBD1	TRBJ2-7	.	TGTGCCAGCGGGGAACCGCAGGGGGCGAGTGAGCAGTACTTC	CASGEPQGASEQYF
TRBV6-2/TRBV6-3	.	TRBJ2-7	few	TGTGCCAGCAGTTACTCCCTAGAAGGAACCTACGAGCAGTACTTC	CASSYSLEGTYEQYF
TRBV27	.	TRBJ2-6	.	TGTGCCAGCAGTTCAACCCGAGACAGAGCTAAAAATTCTGGGGCCAACGTCCTGACTTTC	CASSSTRDRAKNSGANVLTF
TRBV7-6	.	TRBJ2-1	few	TGTGCCAGCAGCTATGCGATTTTTGATGAGCAGTTCTTC	CASSYAIFDEQFF
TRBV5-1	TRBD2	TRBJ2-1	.	TGCGCCAGCAGCTTACTTCCTAGCGGGAGTCACAATGAGCAGTTCTTC	CASSLLPSGSHNEQFF
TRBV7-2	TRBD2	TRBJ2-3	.	TGTGCCAGCAGCTTAGCGCGACCACGCAGCGGGAGGGCCTCAGATACGCAGTATTTT	CASSLARPRSGRASDTQYF
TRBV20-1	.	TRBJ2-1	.	TGCAGTGCTAGAGATGGGGGGGGCGCCCACAATGAGCAGTTCTTC	CSARDGGGAHNEQFF
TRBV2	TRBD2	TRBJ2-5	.	TGTGCCAGCAGTGATAGATTTGGCGGGAGTTCTGAGACCCAGTACTTC	CASSDRFGGSSETQYF
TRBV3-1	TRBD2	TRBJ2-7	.	TGTGCCAGCAGCCAATCAACTAGCGGGCCACAGTACTTC	CASSQSTSGPQYF
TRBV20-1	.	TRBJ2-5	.	TGCAGTGCTAGACCCATCAAAGGTAGCCAAGAGACCCAGTACTTC	CSARPIKGSQETQYF
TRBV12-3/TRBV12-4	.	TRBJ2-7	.	TGTGCCAGCAGTTTAGGGTTACTCGTGGACGAGCAGTACTTC	CASSLGLLVDEQYF
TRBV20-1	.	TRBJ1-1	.	TGCAGTGCTTCAAGGACAGCGAACACTGAAGCTTTCTTT	CSASRTANTEAFF
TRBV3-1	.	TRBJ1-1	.	TGTGCCAGCAGCCATGACTCCCGGTCCACTGAAGCTTTCTTT	CASSHDSRSTEAFF
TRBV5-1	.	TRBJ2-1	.	TGCGCCAGCGGCATGCATGAGCAGTTCTTC	CASGMHEQFF